Following are 7 T cell receptor beta chains from one sample sequenced in a study of OX40 agonist ivuxolimab in advanced cancers. Method: immunoSEQ multiplex PCR; TCRdb's copy keeps in-frame clones and lacks some. Of some 99,000 clones listed, around 83% were seen once; the top ten hold over 1.1%. Sequencing used CD4+ or CD8+ T cells sorted from blood, obtained in a trial of the OX40 agonist ivuxolimab. These receptors all stem from an adult with an advanced solid tumor such as melanoma, head and neck, liver or kidney cancer.

The rearrangement links TRBV28 to TRBJ2-7, with D possibly matching TRBD1 (6 bases). The V end was cut by 6 bases, the J end by 7 bases, with 19 bases between. CDR1 and CDR2 from the germline V gene are MDHEN and SYDVKM. This CDR3 contains 14 residues. CDR3 in amino acids: CASRKSRTQGEQYF. The CDR3 coding sequence is TGTGCCAGCAGAAAAAGCAGGACCCAGGGGGAGCAGTACTTC.

This sequence joins TRBV9 and TRBJ1-6; D is perhaps TRBD1 (5 bases). This CDR3 region has 14 residues. Between the trimmed V and J ends, which lost 4 bases and 6 bases, there was a span of 11 bases. Germline-derived CDR1 and CDR2 are SGDLS and YYNGEE. DNA of the CDR3: TGTGCCAGCAGCCCTCCGGGGACTAATTCACCCCTCCACTTT. Protein: CASSPPGTNSPLHF.

The chain carries TRBV6-6 and TRBJ1-6; D remains ambiguous. The CDR3 length is 16 residues. V gave up 0 bases and J gave up 6 bases, with 12 bases separating them. Per germline, CDR1 MNHNY and CDR2 SVGAGI (reference sequence). CDR3 amino acids: CASSYSLARPNSPLHF. Written as DNA, the CDR3 is TGTGCCAGCAGTTACTCGTTGGCAAGACCTAATTCACCCCTCCACTTT.

The chain carries TRBV6-5 and TRBJ1-2; unclear D gene. This CDR3 has 13 residues. V was cut by 2 bases and J by 7 bases, with 11 bases left in between. Germline CDR1 is MNHEY and CDR2 is SVGAGI. The CDR3 DNA is TGTGCCAGCAGTTACGGGATGCTGGGTGGCTACACCTTC. As protein: CASSYGMLGGYTF.

The V and J genes are TRBV30 and TRBJ2-2; the match to TRBD1 covers 7 bases. The CDR3 sequence is 17 residues long. The germline V gene has CDR1 GTSNPN and CDR2 SVGIG (reference sequence). The V gene end was trimmed by 4 bases and the J gene end by 1 base; junction bases not matched to a gene: 12. The CDR3 protein is CAWNKRTGTENTGELFF. The CDR3 DNA is TGTGCCTGGAATAAGCGAACCGGGACAGAGAACACCGGGGAGCTGTTTTTT.

The chain combines TRBV5-1 with TRBJ1-2; no clear D gene. The germline V gene encodes CDR1 SGHRS and CDR2 YFSETQ. The V end was cut by 8 bases, the J end by 2 bases, with 10 bases between. The CDR3 has 12 residues. The CDR3 sequence is CASGTGNYGYTF. The CDR3 nucleotides read TGCGCCAGTGGAACGGGGAACTATGGCTACACCTTC.

This clone was counted only a few times. The rearrangement links TRBV2 to TRBJ1-5, with no clear D. The germline V gene encodes CDR1 SNHLY and CDR2 FYNNEI. CDR3 size: 11 residues. V was shortened by 5 bases and J by 9 bases, with 8 bases between the two germline ends. For the CDR3, the DNA is TGTGCCAGCAGTTCGGGATCGCCCCAGCATTTT. It is translated as CASSSGSPQHF.